The clone carrying this TCR beta chain was detected ten times or more. What it binds is unknown. Clinical symptoms and serum thyroxine were used for diagnosis; TRAb, thyroid ultrasound and orbital computed tomography were also relied on. Out of 9.5 to 10 ml of fresh peripheral blood, PBMCs were obtained. RNA transcripts were the source from which TCR beta CDR3 regions were amplified. The workflow started with a first-round RT-PCR run with HTBI primers and then moved on to a second-round multiplex PCR. TCRdb processed the multiplex PCR reads anew with MiXCR; each CDR3 protein has one entry. Of about 220,000 distinct CDR3 sequences in the sample, about 22% are singletons; the top ten hold about 40%. The data belong to a study of Graves' ophthalmopathy and Graves' hyperthyroidism. Study context: The collection of peripheral blood took place at initial diagnosis, before any treatment.

Study-wide findings and caveats: With roughly 69% sensitivity and about 72% specificity, the model predicted ophthalmopathy progression.

Trimming took 6 bases from V and 5 from J, leaving 16 bases between them. This CDR3 is built from 14 residues. Per the germline V gene, CDR1 is LNHDA and CDR2 is SQIVND (reference sequence). Sequencing was carried out using peripheral blood. The chain has TRBV19 and TRBJ2-5, with TRBD1 as a possible D gene (6 bases). The TCR comes from a woman aged 50 to 60 with Graves' ophthalmopathy. The CDR3 here is CASRSYRADETQYF. The CDR3 nucleotides read TGTGCCAGTAGATCATACAGGGCGGATGAGACCCAGTACTTC.